The 14 T cell receptor beta chains below come from one sample, sequenced in a study of regulatory T cells in long-lasting Graves disease (dated by TCRdb to the early 2020s). Library creation used multiplex PCR. The sequencing machine was an Illumina HiSeq 4000. To build TCR beta libraries, CDR3 regions were amplified by Arm-PCR using iRepertoire HTBI primers. TCRdb redid the processing of the public reads, applying fastp at Q25 and MiXCR, and retained in-frame beta chains. Each CDR3 protein appears once, grouped with its most common genes and DNA. The sample table holds around 230,000 distinct CDR3 sequences, of which around 16% were seen once. Approximately 24% of the sample is held by the ten biggest clonotypes. The intended sense of this specimen's time point label: newly diagnosed GD, antithyroid drugs for less than 3 months. For both TCR sequencing and RNA sequencing, RNA was extracted from PBMCs using TRIzol.

The source material was peripheral blood mononuclear cells (PBMCs), sampled at new diagnosis, from a patient treated with antithyroid drugs. These receptors all come from a female donor with Graves disease.

The chain uses TRBV6-1 and TRBJ1-6; D is uncertain. CDR3 length: 12 residues. V was pared by 8 bases and J by 3 bases, with 5 bases between. Germline V lookup: CDR1 MNHNS, CDR2 SASEGT. Here the CDR3 DNA reads TGTGCCAGCCATCGCTATAATTCACCCCTCCACTTT. It specifies CASHRYNSPLHF.

The CDR3 region is CASTATGGSYEQYF. The CDR3 DNA follows: TGTGCCAGCACCGCGACAGGGGGCTCCTACGAGCAGTACTTC. J is TRBJ2-7 and V is TRBV6-2 or TRBV6-3, with 9 nucleotides matching TRBD1. After removal of 7 bases from V and 0 bases from J, the junction contained 4 bases not matched to a gene. The CDR3 contains 14 residues. CDR1 and CDR2 from the germline V gene are MNHEY and SVGEGT.

For this clonotype: A far larger clone lies a single base away; this is likely a read error. This chain connects TRBV7-2 to TRBJ1-1, with D uncertain. The CDR3 covers 11 residues. The germline gives CDR1 SGHTA, CDR2 FQGNSA. V lost 6 bases to trimming and J lost 7 bases, with 9 bases between them. The CDR3 reads CASRLRSEAFF. The CDR3 nucleotides are TGTGCCAGCAGGTTGCGAAGTGAAGCTTTCTTT.

This clonotype has at least ten counts. J is TRBJ2-3 and V is TRBV6-1; a possible D gene is TRBD2 (5 bases). Trimming took off 8 bases at V and 4 bases at J, with 19 bases between the two ends. The CDR3 is 15 residues long. In germline, CDR1 is MNHNS, CDR2 SASEGT. The CDR3 loop reads CASPPKREIADTQYF. CDR3 DNA sequence: TGTGCCAGCCCTCCTAAAAGGGAGATCGCAGATACGCAGTATTTT.

This clonotype was seen many times. V is TRBV4-1 and J is TRBJ2-1, with D perhaps matching TRBD2 (6 bases). V lost 0 bases and J lost 5, with 20 bases in between. CDR3 size: 18 residues. Per germline, CDR1 MGHRA and CDR2 YSYEKL. The CDR3, as DNA: TGCGCCAGCAGCCAAGACCCCTCACTTAGCGGAAGAAACAATGAGCAGTTCTTC. It is translated as CASSQDPSLSGRNNEQFF.

This clonotype has ten or more counts. This chain uses TRBV24-1 with TRBJ2-5; 8 bases are a match to TRBD2. V trimming: 6 bases; J trimming: 6 bases; junction bases outside the gene matches: 8. Germline lookup yields CDR1 KGHDR and CDR2 SFDVKD. The CDR3 loop spans 14 amino acids. CDR3 sequence: CATSSGSAVQTQYF. In DNA form, the CDR3 reads TGTGCCACCAGTAGCGGGAGCGCAGTGCAGACCCAGTACTTC.

Many counts were recorded for this clonotype. The chain joins TRBV3-1 to TRBJ1-4; maybe TRBD1 (5 bases). The V end was cut by 1 base, the J end by 8 bases, with 11 bases between. This CDR3 region has 14 residues. Germline V gives CDR1 LGHDT, CDR2 YNNKEL (reference sequence). The CDR3 DNA follows: TGTGCCAGCAGCCAAGCCAGGGTGGGAGAAAAACTGTTTTTT. The encoded protein is CASSQARVGEKLFF. Complete variable domain (other parts from reference TRBV3-1 and TRBJ1-4): DTAVSQTPKYLVTQMGNDKSIKCEQNLGHDTMYWYKQDSKKFLKIMFSYNNKELIINETVPNRFSPKSPDKAHLNLHINSLELGDSAVYFCASSQARVGEKLFFGSGTQLSVL.

This clonotype was seen repeatedly, ten times or more. The CDR3 coding sequence is TGTGCCAGCAGTTTCGGAGCTTTCTTT. Residues: CASSFGAFF. V usage is TRBV27 and J usage is TRBJ1-1; D remains unclear. Looked up from germline, CDR1 is MNHEY and CDR2 is SMNVEV (reference sequence). Trimming took off 3 bases at V and 10 bases at J, with 3 bases between the two ends. The CDR3 has 9 residues.

This clonotype was seen repeatedly, ten times or more. The V call is TRBV4-3, the J call TRBJ1-2, with D hard to call. The CDR3 has 15 residues. Germline-derived CDR1 and CDR2 are LGHNA and YSLEER. The V end was cut by 1 base, the J end by 4 bases, with 13 bases between. CDR3 protein: CASSQAAGLGYGYTF. The CDR3, as DNA: TGCGCCAGCAGCCAAGCAGCAGGTTTAGGCTATGGCTACACCTTC.

This clonotype occurred many times. DNA for the CDR3: TGTGCCTGGAGTGTATCAGGGGGCGGCGGAAACACCATATATTTT. It translates to CAWSVSGGGGNTIYF. This chain links TRBV30 with TRBJ1-3; 8 positions agree with TRBD1. J lost 4 bases, V lost 0 bases, and 5 bases had no gene match. Germline assignment: CDR1 GTSNPN and CDR2 SVGIG (reference sequence). The CDR3 is 15 residues long.

The sample holds many counts of this clonotype. V gene TRBV28 combines with J gene TRBJ2-3; 11 bases line up with TRBD2. This CDR3 comprises 15 residues. Germline V gives CDR1 MDHEN, CDR2 SYDVKM. V shed 7 bases and J 5 bases; nucleotides not matched to a gene: 8. CDR3 sequence (DNA): TGTGCCAGCAACCCGTCCGGACTAGCGGGAGATACGCAGTATTTT. This encodes CASNPSGLAGDTQYF.

This clonotype is medium-sized within its sample. This rearrangement joins TRBV29-1 to TRBJ2-5; no firm D call. The CDR3 extends over 14 amino acids. Germline CDR1 and CDR2: SQVTM and ANQGSEA. The V end lost 1 base, the J end lost 2 bases, and 11 bases lay between the germline ends. As DNA, the CDR3 is TGCAGCGTTGAAGCCGGCTGGGGACAAGAGACCCAGTACTTC. Its protein is CSVEAGWGQETQYF. Full variable domain (outside the CDR3, taken from reference TRBV29-1 and TRBJ2-5): SAVISQKPSRDICQRGTSLTIQCQVDSQVTMMFWYRQQPGQSLTLIATANQGSEATYESGFVIDKFPISRPNLTFSTLTVSNMSPEDSSIYLCSVEAGWGQETQYFGPGTRLLVL.

The chain has TRBV9 and TRBJ1-6, with D possibly being TRBD1 (5 bases). The CDR3 has 17 residues. V was cut by 0 bases and J by 0 bases, with 10 bases left in between. Germline lookup yields CDR1 SGDLS and CDR2 YYNGEE. The DNA of the CDR3 is TGTGCCAGCAGCGTAGCGACAGCGAGCTCCTATAATTCACCCCTCCACTTT. It translates to CASSVATASSYNSPLHF.

Ten or more counts support this clonotype. The V gene is TRBV7-9, the J gene TRBJ1-2; D possibly corresponds to TRBD1 (6 bases). Trimming cost V 5 bases and J 7 bases, with 14 bases left between them. The CDR3 is 13 amino acids. The V gene's germline CDR1 is SEHNR and CDR2 FQNEAQ (reference sequence). The CDR3: CASSKTGSGGYTF. For the CDR3, the DNA is TGTGCCAGCAGCAAAACAGGGTCGGGTGGCTACACCTTC.